This T cell receptor beta chain comes out of a study of T cells in women clearing cervical HPV infection. Profiling relied on immunoSEQ multiplex PCR, and the TCRdb table lists in-frame clones only, not all of them. This listing includes nearly 20,000 clones. Sequenced material: blood buffy coat. The clonotype originates from a woman between 18 and 70 years old with a cervical HPV16 infection that either progressed to CIN3+ or cleared (not recorded which).

CDR3 DNA, as far as it was read: TGCGCCAGCAGCTTGGAGGCAGGGCCCGGGGAG. The encoded protein is CASSLEAGPGE. The entire CDR3 is CASSLEAGPGELFF. The J gene is TRBJ2-2, the V gene TRBV5-1, with D possibly TRBD1 on 5 matching bases. The CDR3 end is not reached by the read, which stops 3 residues before it; the germline J gene fills it in. Looked up from germline, CDR1 is SGHRS and CDR2 is YFSETQ. This CDR3 is 14 amino acids long. V was shortened by 0 bases and J by 6 bases, with 9 bases between the two germline ends.